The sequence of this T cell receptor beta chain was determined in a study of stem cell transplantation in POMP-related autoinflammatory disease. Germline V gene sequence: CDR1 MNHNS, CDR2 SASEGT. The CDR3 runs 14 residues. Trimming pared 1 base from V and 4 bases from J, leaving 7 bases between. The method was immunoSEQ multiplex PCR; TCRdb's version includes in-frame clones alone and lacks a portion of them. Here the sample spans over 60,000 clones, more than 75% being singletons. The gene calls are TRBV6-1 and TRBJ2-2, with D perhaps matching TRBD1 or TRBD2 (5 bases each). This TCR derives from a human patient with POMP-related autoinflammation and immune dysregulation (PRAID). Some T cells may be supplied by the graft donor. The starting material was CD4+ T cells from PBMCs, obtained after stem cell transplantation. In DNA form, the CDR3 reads TGTGCCAGCAGTGAAGAGGGGAGCACCGGGGAGCTGTTTTTT. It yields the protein CASSEEGSTGELFF.